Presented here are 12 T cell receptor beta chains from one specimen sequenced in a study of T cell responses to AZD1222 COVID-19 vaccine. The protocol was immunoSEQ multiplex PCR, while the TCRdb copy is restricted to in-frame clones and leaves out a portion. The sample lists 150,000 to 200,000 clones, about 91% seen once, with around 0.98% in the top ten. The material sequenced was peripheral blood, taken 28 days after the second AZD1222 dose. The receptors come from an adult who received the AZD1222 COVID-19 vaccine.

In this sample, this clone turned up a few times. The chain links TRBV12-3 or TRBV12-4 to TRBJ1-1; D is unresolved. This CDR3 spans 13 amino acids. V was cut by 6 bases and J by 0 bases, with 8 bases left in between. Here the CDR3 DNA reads TGTGCCAGCAGGCCCGAGATGAACACTGAAGCTTTCTTT. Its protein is CASRPEMNTEAFF.

CDR3 sequence: CASSIALWADGYTF. Here the CDR3 DNA reads TGTGCCAGTAGTATAGCCCTTTGGGCGGATGGCTACACCTTC. The rearrangement links TRBV19 to TRBJ1-2; D call uncertain. CDR1 LNHDA and CDR2 SQIVND come from the germline V gene (reference sequence). V lost 1 base and J 6 bases, leaving 12 bases between the germline ends. The CDR3 covers 14 residues.

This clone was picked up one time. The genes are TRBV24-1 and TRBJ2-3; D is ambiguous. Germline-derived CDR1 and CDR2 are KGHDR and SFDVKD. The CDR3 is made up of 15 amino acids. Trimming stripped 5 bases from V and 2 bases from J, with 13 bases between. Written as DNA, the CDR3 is TGTGCCACCAGTGGACACCCCCCATACACAGATACGCAGTATTTT. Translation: CATSGHPPYTDTQYF.

The CDR3 sequence: CASSSKTGWSRSPLHF. Written as DNA, the CDR3 is TGTGCCAGCAGCTCGAAGACAGGGTGGAGTCGTTCACCCCTCCACTTT. V is TRBV13 and J is TRBJ1-6; 7 bases match TRBD1. CDR3 size: 16 residues. The germline CDR1 and CDR2 sequences are PRHDT and FYEKMQ (reference sequence). After removal of 4 bases from V and 9 bases from J, the junction contained 12 bases not matched to a gene. The variable domain in full, with the rest retrieved from reference TRBV13 and TRBJ1-6, is AAGVIQSPRHLIKEKRETATLKCYPIPRHDTVYWYQQGPGQDPQFLISFYEKMQSDKGSIPDRFSAQQFSDYHSELNMSSLELGDSALYFCASSSKTGWSRSPLHFGNGTRLTVT.

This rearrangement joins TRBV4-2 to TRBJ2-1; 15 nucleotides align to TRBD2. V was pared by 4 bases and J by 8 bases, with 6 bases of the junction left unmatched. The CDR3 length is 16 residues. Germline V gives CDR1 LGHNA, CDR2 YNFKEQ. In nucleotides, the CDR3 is TGTGCCAGCAGCCCATATGGACTAGCGGGGGGGCATGAGCAGTTCTTC. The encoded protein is CASSPYGLAGGHEQFF.

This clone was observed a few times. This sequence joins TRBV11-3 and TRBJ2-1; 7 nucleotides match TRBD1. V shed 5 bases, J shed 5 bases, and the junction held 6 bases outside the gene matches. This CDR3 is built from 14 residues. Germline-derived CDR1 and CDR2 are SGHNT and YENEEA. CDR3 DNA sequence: TGTGCCAGCAGCGATTACAGGGGAGACAATGAGCAGTTCTTC. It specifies CASSDYRGDNEQFF.

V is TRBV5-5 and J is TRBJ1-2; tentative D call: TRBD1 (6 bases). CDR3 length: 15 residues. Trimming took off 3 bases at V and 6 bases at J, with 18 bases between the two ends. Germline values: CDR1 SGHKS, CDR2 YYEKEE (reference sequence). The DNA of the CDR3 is TGTGCCAGCAGCTCTGGACAGCCCAATACCCATGGCTACACCTTC. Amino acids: CASSSGQPNTHGYTF.

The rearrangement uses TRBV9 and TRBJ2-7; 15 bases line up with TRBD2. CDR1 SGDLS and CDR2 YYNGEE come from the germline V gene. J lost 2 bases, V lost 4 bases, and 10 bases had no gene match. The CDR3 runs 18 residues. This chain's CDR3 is CASSPLGLAGGTPYEQYF. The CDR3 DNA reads TGTGCCAGCAGCCCGCTGGGACTAGCGGGGGGAACGCCCTACGAGCAGTACTTC.

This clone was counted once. The CDR3 is CASWRPGEAFF. Written as DNA, the CDR3 is TGTGCCAGTTGGCGCCCAGGGGAAGCTTTCTTT. The chain carries TRBV19 and TRBJ1-1, with D maybe TRBD1 (5 bases). Germline V gives CDR1 LNHDA, CDR2 SQIVND (reference sequence). V was shortened by 8 bases and J by 8 bases, with 12 bases between the two germline ends. The CDR3 totals 11 residues.

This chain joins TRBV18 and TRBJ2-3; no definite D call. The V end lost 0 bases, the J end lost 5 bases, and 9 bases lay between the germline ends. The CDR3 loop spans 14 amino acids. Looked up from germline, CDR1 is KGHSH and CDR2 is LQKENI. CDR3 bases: TGTGCCAGCTCACCACCGCAACCGCTAGATACGCAGTATTTT. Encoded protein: CASSPPQPLDTQYF.

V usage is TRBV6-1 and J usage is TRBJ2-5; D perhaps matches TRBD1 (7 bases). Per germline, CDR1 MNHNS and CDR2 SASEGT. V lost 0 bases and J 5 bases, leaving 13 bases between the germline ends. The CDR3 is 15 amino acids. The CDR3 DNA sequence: TGTGCCAGCAGTGAAGCCCCGACAGGGAGGGAGACCCAGTACTTC. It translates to CASSEAPTGRETQYF.

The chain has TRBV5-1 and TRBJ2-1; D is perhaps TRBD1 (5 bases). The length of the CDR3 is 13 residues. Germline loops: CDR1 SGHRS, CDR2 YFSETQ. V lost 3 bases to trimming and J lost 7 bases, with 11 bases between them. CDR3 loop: CASSYSDSNEQFF. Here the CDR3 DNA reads TGCGCCAGCAGCTACTCAGACAGTAATGAGCAGTTCTTC.